The rows below give T cell receptor beta chains drawn from one sample of a study of blood T cell repertoires in COVID-19. Repertoires were generated with immunoSEQ multiplex PCR, while TCRdb's copy carries only in-frame clones and drops some. Among 200,000 to 300,000 clones listed, around 90% were seen once. The sample consisted of peripheral blood. All receptors come from a young man with COVID-19, enrolled during active disease. Both conserved end residues are trimmed from each CDR3. The order of the fields is clone size, V gene, J gene, CDR3 protein. Only part of the rows carry a size: once, few, many, or a class if the clone is expanded.

-	TRBV6-1	TRBJ1-1	ASSETGEGSTEAF
-	TRBV11-1	TRBJ2-5	ASSLQGRREETQY
-	TRBV7-9	TRBJ1-1	ASSIDIEAF
-	TRBV19	TRBJ2-5	ASSISKIQETQY
-	TRBV27	TRBJ2-1	ASKGGTGSDEQF
-	TRBV20-1	TRBJ1-4	SGKRGEKLF
-	TRBV7-3	TRBJ2-3	ASSSGLAGDTQY
-	TRBV7-6	TRBJ1-2	ASSLATGSNYGYT
-	TRBV3-1/TRBV3-2	TRBJ1-3	ASSLKMTGGNTIY
-	TRBV5-1	TRBJ1-1	ASSPLRGMNTEAF
-	TRBV28	TRBJ1-1	ASSLGDRAGAF
few	TRBV4-1	TRBJ2-7	ASSQVGRAYEQY
-	TRBV6-1	TRBJ2-7	ASSEGTTYEQY
-	TRBV7-3	TRBJ2-2	ASSLQGKGTGELF
-	TRBV18	TRBJ1-4	ASSPNREGGEKLF
-	TRBV3-1/TRBV3-2	TRBJ1-2	ASSPRTGAGGYT
-	TRBV7-2	TRBJ1-1	ASSNRGQGRTEAF
-	TRBV4-1	TRBJ1-2	ASSQGGTYYGYT
once	TRBV6-1	TRBJ1-1	ASSETGWTEAF
few	TRBV27	TRBJ1-3	ASSGHSLGNTIY
-	TRBV30	TRBJ1-6	AWNGLQDSPLH
-	TRBV6-4	TRBJ1-5	ASSLEGGGNQPQH
-	TRBV12-5	TRBJ2-1	ASGFGTGGNDEQF
-	TRBV11-3	TRBJ1-3	ASSVYSGNTIY
-	TRBV7-9	TRBJ1-6	ASSLESSGFNNSPLH
-	TRBV7-9	TRBJ1-2	ASSGPGYT
-	TRBV9	TRBJ2-4	ASSVREGNIQY
-	TRBV19	TRBJ2-7	ASSTGSYEQY
once	TRBV18	TRBJ2-1	ASLLPLAGVGNEQF
once	TRBV19	TRBJ1-6	ASSAQGSGNSPLH
-	TRBV23-1	TRBJ1-2	ASSQNAPLQGPRRYNYGYT
-	TRBV5-1	TRBJ1-4	ASSLELWGREEKLF
-	TRBV2	TRBJ2-5	ASKRSAGETQY
-	TRBV7-2	TRBJ2-5	ASSLRGTSGGYTAQY
-	TRBV18	TRBJ1-2	ASSPDSNYGYT
-	TRBV6-1	TRBJ2-1	ASSEESGGAREQF
-	TRBV5-4	TRBJ1-1	ASSWGPDRYTEAF
-	TRBV30	TRBJ1-1	AWITAGGTEAF
-	TRBV5-4	TRBJ2-7	ASSSGSGTTFYEQY
-	TRBV11-2	TRBJ1-2	ASSSPQGGYT
-	TRBV19	TRBJ2-7	ASSGDKYYEQY
-	TRBV7-9	TRBJ2-5	ASQLRGHGETQY